Included here is one T cell receptor beta chain sequence, with context. The sample originates from a study of blood T cells in healthy people across ages. The V end was cut by 5 bases, the J end by 2 bases, with 9 bases between. This CDR3 spans 14 amino acids. Germline-derived CDR1 and CDR2 are ENHRY and SYGVKD. It was with a sample-barcoded 5' primer and a J-beta primer mix that a second PCR of roughly 7 to 12 cycles was run. TCRdb ran MiXCR on the 5' RACE reads and lists one entry per CDR3 protein. The sample lists some 1,000,000 distinct CDR3 sequences, about 23% seen once, with less than 0.85% in the top ten. The sample was also linked to a second study, of T cells of mothers and their children. As reported in that work: Related mother-child pairs showed slightly, non-significantly higher overlap than unrelated pairs.

V gene TRBV10-3 combines with J gene TRBJ2-2; tentatively, D is TRBD2 (6 bases). Material for sequencing was blood. This sequence originates from a girl aged 2 to 10 in good health. The chain's CDR3 is CAISSSGNTGELFF. Here the CDR3 DNA reads TGTGCCATCAGTAGTAGCGGAAACACCGGGGAGCTGTTTTTT.